This TCR beta chain was sequenced during a study of beta chain features in type 1 diabetes. Study-level results: People with Type 1 diabetes carried modestly yet significantly shorter TCRB CDR3s in all four CD4+ subsets. For patients, the naive, central memory and Treg TCRB repertoires appeared more alike than for healthy donors.

This clone was observed a few times. Its antigen is currently unknown. V dropped 4 bases and J dropped 5 bases, with 8 bases sitting between them. In germline, CDR1 is DFQATT, CDR2 SNEGSKA (reference sequence). The CDR3 is 11 amino acids. Sequenced material consisted of expressed TCRB transcripts (all of the isolated RNA was reverse transcribed). Clones were sequenced by immunoSEQ multiplex PCR, and TCRdb holds only the in-frame ones, with some missing. This repertoire shows 500,000 to 850,000 clones, around 15% found once; its top ten account for 0.03% to 0.04%. The gene calls are TRBV20-1 and TRBJ1-2; D perhaps matches TRBD1 (5 bases). Specimen: naive CD4+ T cells from blood. This TCR came from a man younger than 30 with type 1 diabetes. CDR3: CSAIRDYGYTF. CDR3 nucleotides: TGCAGTGCTATCAGGGATTATGGCTACACCTTC.